A selection of T cell receptor beta chains follows, all from one sample in a study of blood T cell repertoires in COVID-19. TCRdb keeps only in-frame clones here, not all; method: immunoSEQ multiplex PCR. The sample has some 150,000 clones, about four fifths seen once. Sequencing input: peripheral blood. All receptors come from a woman aged 55-69 years with active or convalescent COVID-19. CDR3s include the opening cysteine and the closing phenylalanine or tryptophan. D genes are given only for firm matches. Where a row states a size, it is once, few, many or the class of an expanded clone; other rows omit it.

TRBJ2-7,-,TRBD2,TRBV9,TGTGCCAGCAGCACGGGACTAGCGGGAGCGTACGAGCAGTACTTC,CASSTGLAGAYEQYF
TRBJ2-2,-,TRBD1,TRBV5-1,TGCGCCAGCAGCTTGGCTCGGACAGGCACCGGGGAGCTGTTTTTT,CASSLARTGTGELFF
TRBJ1-1,-,-,TRBV2,TGTGCCAGCAGTGATCTCTTCAGGGCGACTGAAGCTTTCTTT,CASSDLFRATEAFF
TRBJ1-2,-,-,TRBV7-2,TGTGCCAGCAGCTTAGGAGGTCAGGGTAACTATGGCTACACCTTC,CASSLGGQGNYGYTF
TRBJ2-7,-,TRBD2,TRBV7-2,TGTGCCAGCAGCTTAAACCCCCCGGCTAGCGGGCCCTACGAGCAGTACTTC,CASSLNPPASGPYEQYF
TRBJ2-2,-,-,TRBV29-1,TGCAGCGTTGAGTCTCCCGGGGAGCTGTTTTTT,CSVESPGELFF
TRBJ2-1,-,-,TRBV7-6,TGTGCCAGCAGCTCGAGTCTTAGCGGACTCTCCTACAATGAGCAGTTCTTC,CASSSSLSGLSYNEQFF
TRBJ2-3,once,-,TRBV28,TGTGCCAGCAGTTTCGAACTCCGTGGTGTAGATACGCAGTATTTT,CASSFELRGVDTQYF
TRBJ2-1,-,TRBD1,TRBV5-1,TGCGCCAGCAGCTTGGTAGGACAGGGCCTCAATGAGCAGTTCTTC,CASSLVGQGLNEQFF
TRBJ2-1,-,TRBD1,TRBV11-2,TGTGCCAGCAGGCTCCTCGCAGGGGGATACAATGAGCAGTTCTTC,CASRLLAGGYNEQFF
TRBJ1-4,-,-,TRBV5-4,TGTGCCAGCAGCTTGAAGGCAGCGTATAATGAAAAACTGTTTTTT,CASSLKAAYNEKLFF
TRBJ1-1,-,-,TRBV30,TGTGCCTGGTCGAGGAGCGCTGAAGCTTTCTTT,CAWSRSAEAFF
TRBJ2-7,-,-,TRBV6-5,TGTGCCAGCAGTTACCGGGAGCTCACCTACGAGCAGTACTTC,CASSYRELTYEQYF
TRBJ2-6,-,-,TRBV7-6,TGTGCCAGCAGCTTAGCCCGCAGGGGTACTGGGGCCAACGTCCTGACTTTC,CASSLARRGTGANVLTF
TRBJ2-1,-,TRBD2,TRBV7-2,TGTGCCAGCAGCCCCACTAGCGGGAGTTACAATGAGCAGTTCTTC,CASSPTSGSYNEQFF
TRBJ1-2,-,-,TRBV19,TGTGCCAGTACCACAAAGGGAGGGCATGGCTACACCTTC,CASTTKGGHGYTF
TRBJ1-2,-,TRBD1,TRBV6-1,TGTGCCAGCAGTGAATGGACAGGGCTTAACTATGGCTACACCTTC,CASSEWTGLNYGYTF
TRBJ1-1,-,-,TRBV7-9,TGTGCCAGCAGCCTGGGCCTAAGTACTGAAGCTTTCTTT,CASSLGLSTEAFF
TRBJ2-5,-,-,TRBV6-6,TGTGCCAGCAAAGGAGGGAGAGAGACCCAGTACTTC,CASKGGRETQYF
TRBJ2-5,-,-,TRBV7-2,TGTGCCAGCAGCTTAGCTTCGGAGACCCAGTACTTC,CASSLASETQYF
TRBJ1-5,-,TRBD1,TRBV2,TGTGCCAGCAGTTGGACAGGTAGCAATCAGCCCCAGCATTTT,CASSWTGSNQPQHF
TRBJ2-2,-,-,TRBV15,TGTGCCACCAGCAGAGATCCCCCCTGGATCGAGACAGCGAACACCGGGGAGCTGTTTTTT,CATSRDPPWIETANTGELFF
TRBJ1-3,-,TRBD1,TRBV5-1,TGCGCCAGCAGCTTGCCTACAGGGGGCGTCGGAAACACCATATATTTT,CASSLPTGGVGNTIYF
TRBJ1-1,-,-,TRBV7-3,TGTGCCAGCAGCTCCGGGGGGCGGGCCCCTGAAGCTTTCTTT,CASSSGGRAPEAFF
TRBJ2-3,-,-,TRBV5-1,TGCGCCAGCAGCCGAGGGTCCCAGAGAGATACGCAGTATTTT,CASSRGSQRDTQYF
TRBJ1-1,-,TRBD1,TRBV14,TGTGCCAGCAGCCAAGTCAGGGGGCGGCGGAACACTGAAGCTTTCTTT,CASSQVRGRRNTEAFF
TRBJ1-2,-,-,TRBV27,TGTGCCAGCAGTCCTCTCGGGGATGAGGGCTACACCTTC,CASSPLGDEGYTF